Sequencing of this T cell receptor (beta chain) was carried out in a study of radiotherapy plus CTLA-4 blockade in lung cancer. Across the whole study: Among all patients, approximately 18% showed objective responses, while roughly 31% had disease control. Findings and caveats of the study: In blood, early T cell clone dynamics reportedly predicted response best, together with interferon-beta. Researchers report tumor-derived TCR clones expanding in blood after radiotherapy plus ipilimumab.

Assay used: immunoSEQ multiplex PCR; TCRdb lists only in-frame clones, some missing. The sample lists tens of thousands of clones, roughly 72% seen once, with roughly 10% in the top ten. CDR1 is SEHNR and CDR2 is FQNEAQ in the germline V gene (reference sequence). The CDR3 is made up of 13 amino acids. The ends were cut back, 5 bases at V and 7 bases at J, with 14 bases in the middle. Ipilimumab CTLA-4 blockade and focal radiation were given to patients with chemo-refractory metastatic non-small-cell lung cancer. The sample holds one count of this clone. No antigen is known for it. Sequenced here: peripheral blood, sampled from a patient treated with radiotherapy plus ipilimumab. The J gene is TRBJ1-2, the V gene TRBV7-9; D gene unclear. The TCR originated in a human donor with non-small cell lung cancer who had stable disease on radiotherapy plus ipilimumab. CDR3 DNA sequence: TGTGCCAGCAGCGCGGGTTGGAGGTCTGGCTACACCTTC. Translating gives CASSAGWRSGYTF.